Included here is one TCR beta chain sequence, with context. The data were obtained in a study of T cell changes during pregnancy in multiple sclerosis. This CDR3 comprises 14 residues. Assay used: immunoSEQ multiplex PCR; TCRdb lists only in-frame clones, some missing. Of about 20,000 clones in the sample, roughly 90% were seen once. The chain has TRBV12-2 and TRBJ2-7; the table gives TRBD2 as D, unverified against the DNA. TRBV12-2 is reported as a pseudogene. The source of this sequence is a female donor in good health, enrolled as a control in a pregnancy study. Specimen: CD8+ T cells from peripheral blood mononuclear cells, collected in the second trimester of pregnancy. CDR3 nucleotides: TGTGCAAGTCGCTTAGGGCGGGGGCTGCACGAGCAGTACTTC. This gives the protein CASRLGRGLHEQYF.